The clone carrying this TCR beta chain was found a few times. Antigen: not known. The data are from a study of cytomegalovirus exposure and HLA in healthy donors. Primers included in the PCR were 60 Vbeta and 13 Jbeta primers. Assay used: immunoSEQ multiplex PCR; TCRdb lists only in-frame clones, some missing. The sample contains approximately 160,000 clones, 55% to 70% of which appear only once. The J segment lost 7 bases and the V segment lost 5 bases, leaving 12 bases of the junction unmatched. Germline V gene lookup returns CDR1 MDHEN and CDR2 SYDVKM. CDR3 length: 17 residues. Points from the study as a whole: Among the sequence variants, a highly shared cluster was likely an artifact of sequencing. In a later analysis, DRB1 alleles had the most associated TCRs; HLA-C alleles the fewest. Later on, an analysis found that several of the most significant clusters appeared to be linked to common viral pathogens, which included parvovirus B19.

J is TRBJ1-5 and V is TRBV28; 12 bases fit TRBD1. The material sequenced was PBMCs. The receptor was isolated from a woman aged 40 to 50 in good health and CMV-seropositive. This CDR3 is CASSHPPGQGARQPQHF. The CDR3 region has the DNA TGTGCCAGCAGTCATCCGCCGGGACAGGGGGCGCGGCAGCCCCAGCATTTT.